The rows below give T cell receptor beta chains drawn from one sample of a study of shared clonotypes between healthy human individuals. Some clones are missing from TCRdb's copy, which holds only in-frame ones; the method was immunoSEQ multiplex PCR. The table has around 2.5 million clones, approximately 93% seen once. Sample: naive CD4+ T cells from PBMCs. The origin of the receptors is a man between 18 and 29 years old in good health. Some clones in this sample may be carry-over from other donors' samples. CDR3s include the opening cysteine and the closing phenylalanine or tryptophan. D genes are given only for firm matches. Only part of the rows carry a size: once, few, many, or a class if the clone is expanded.

V gene	clone size	D gene	J gene	CDR3 protein	CDR3 DNA
TRBV28	-	-	TRBJ2-7	CASTLRLVARGEQYF	TGTGCCAGCACCCTACGTTTGGTTGCCCGGGGAGAGCAGTACTTC
TRBV25-1	-	-	TRBJ1-4	CASSSSGTLATNEKLFF	TGTGCCAGCAGTTCCAGCGGGACACTAGCAACTAATGAAAAACTGTTTTTT
TRBV7-3	once	TRBD1	TRBJ2-2	CASSFLDRASGELFF	TGTGCCAGCAGCTTTCTGGACAGGGCGTCCGGGGAGCTGTTTTTT
TRBV28	-	-	TRBJ2-5	CAAGETQYF	TGTGCCGCCGGGGAGACCCAGTACTTC
TRBV19	-	-	TRBJ2-3	CASSIVTGSYYDTQYF	TGTGCCAGTAGTATAGTAACGGGGTCTTACTACGATACGCAGTATTTT
TRBV6-5	-	-	TRBJ1-1	CASRRDTRNTEAFF	TGTGCCAGCAGAAGGGACACCAGGAACACTGAAGCTTTCTTT
TRBV7-8	-	TRBD1	TRBJ1-4	CASSSRQGFGEKLFF	TGTGCCAGCAGCTCTCGACAGGGATTCGGTGAAAAACTGTTTTTT
TRBV7-9	-	TRBD1	TRBJ1-4	CASSPQGAYATNEKLFF	TGTGCCAGCAGCCCTCAGGGGGCCTATGCAACTAATGAAAAACTGTTTTTT
TRBV28	-	-	TRBJ2-1	CASVTTYNEQFF	TGTGCCAGCGTGACTACCTACAATGAGCAGTTCTTC
TRBV6-5	-	TRBD1	TRBJ2-7	CASSSSFWDRNYEQYF	TGTGCCAGCAGTTCGAGTTTTTGGGACAGAAACTACGAGCAGTACTTC
TRBV5-4	-	TRBD2	TRBJ2-1	CASSLGGRGSNEQFF	TGTGCCAGCAGCTTGGGCGGGAGGGGTTCCAATGAGCAGTTCTTC
TRBV18	once	-	TRBJ2-3	CASSPGDSDTQYF	TGTGCCAGCTCACCCGGGGACTCAGATACGCAGTATTTT
TRBV20-1	-	-	TRBJ2-7	CSAPGPYEQYF	TGCAGTGCTCCCGGACCGTACGAGCAGTACTTC